This entry concerns a single T cell receptor (beta chain). Its target is unknown. Expressed TCRB transcripts were sequenced, since all the RNA that had been isolated was reverse transcribed. The protocol was immunoSEQ multiplex PCR, while the TCRdb copy is restricted to in-frame clones and leaves out a portion. The sample carries some 640,000 clones, over 12% recorded once. This sample was included in a study of beta chain features in type 1 diabetes. Study-level results: Overrepresentation of cells with high TCR expression could result from cDNA sequencing. Type 1 diabetes patients had moderately but significantly shorter TCRB CDR3s in all four CD4+ subsets. Equally in patients and controls, PCR might preferentially amplify shorter templates.

The ends were cut back, 6 bases at V and 9 bases at J, with 9 bases in the middle. Germline V CDR1 and CDR2: SNHLY, FYNNEI. The CDR3 covers 11 residues. The chain couples TRBV2 to TRBJ2-1; D might be TRBD2 (6 bases). The TCR was taken from a man between 18 and 29 years old with type 1 diabetes. Input material: naive CD4+ T cells from blood. The CDR3 coding sequence is TGTGCCAGCAGGAAGGAGGGTGAGCAGTTCTTC. This translates into CASRKEGEQFF.